This T cell receptor (beta chain) emerged from a study of Graves' ophthalmopathy and Graves' hyperthyroidism. Study outcomes and limitations: Progression of ophthalmopathy was predicted by the model with less than 71% sensitivity and roughly 74% specificity.

CDR3 length equals 13 residues. V lost 3 bases and J lost 10, with 10 bases in between. Germline V gene sequence: CDR1 ENHRY, CDR2 SYGVKD. Ages of hyperthyroidism patients ran from 18 to 65, and their diagnoses were new, under 2 months' duration. Additional autoimmune diseases, uncontrolled infections, pregnancy or lactation disqualified patients. Reliance was placed on clinical symptoms, serum thyroxine, TRAb, thyroid ultrasound and orbital computed tomography for diagnosis. As the template, RNA transcripts were used to amplify TCR beta CDR3 regions. The workflow started with a first-round RT-PCR run with HTBI primers and then moved on to a second-round multiplex PCR. TCRdb recomputed calls from the multiplex PCR reads with MiXCR, one row per CDR3 protein. The table shows approximately 540,000 distinct CDR3 sequences, with about two fifths occurring only once. Regarding this clonotype: What it recognizes is unknown. This may arise from a read error, as a much more abundant clone is one base away.

This chain joins TRBV10-3 and TRBJ1-6, with D uncertain. The source of this sequence is an adult man with Graves' hyperthyroidism. Sequencing used peripheral blood or thyroid tissue (not recorded which). The CDR3 DNA follows: TGTGCCATCAGTGAATCTGGGTTATCACCCCTCCACTTT. It encodes CAISESGLSPLHF.